This entry features one TCR beta chain sequence. Its target is not known. The data belong to a study of cytomegalovirus exposure and HLA in healthy donors. PCR used 60 Vbeta primers and 13 Jbeta primers. The protocol was immunoSEQ multiplex PCR, while the TCRdb copy is restricted to in-frame clones and leaves out a portion. The data contain approximately 100,000 clones, 80% of them singletons. The CDR3 runs 13 residues. V was shortened by 0 bases and J by 3 bases, with 8 bases between the two germline ends. Germline assignment: CDR1 GTSNPN and CDR2 SVGIG (reference sequence). Findings and caveats of the study: A later analysis revealed that TCR association rates differed between HLA loci, peaking at DRB1 and bottoming out at HLA-C. When a later analysis was performed, an Asian-associated ancestry cluster reportedly had fewer N-insertions than the approximately 700-donor mean.

The chain uses TRBV30 and TRBJ2-5; weak D call: TRBD2 (5 bases). Input material: PBMCs. The clonotype originates from a man between 18 and 35 years old in good health and CMV-seronegative. The CDR3 nucleotides are TGTGCCTGGAGTGTACAAGCGGAAGAGACCCAGTACTTC. Amino acids: CAWSVQAEETQYF.